A single TCR beta chain is shown here with its context. The germline V gene has CDR1 MGHRA and CDR2 YSYEKL. This CDR3 has 18 amino acids. Trimming took 0 bases from V and 0 from J, leaving 12 bases between them. Sequencing used immunoSEQ multiplex PCR; TCRdb keeps in-frame clones, though not all of them. The table includes about 24,000 clones, approximately 92% detected once. This sample is drawn from a study of blood T cell repertoires in COVID-19. Study details: Both acute and convalescent COVID-19 samples were obtained from the United States, Italy and Spain. T cells, B-cell-depleted T cells, or PBMCs provided the cDNA or gDNA that served as material.

Sample: peripheral blood. The chain recombines TRBV4-1 with TRBJ2-6; D uncertain. The sequence came from a human donor in a cohort sampled during active COVID-19. The CDR3 bases are TGCGCCAGCAGCCAAGATTTCCTGAGAAACTCTGGGGCCAACGTCCTGACTTTC. This encodes CASSQDFLRNSGANVLTF.